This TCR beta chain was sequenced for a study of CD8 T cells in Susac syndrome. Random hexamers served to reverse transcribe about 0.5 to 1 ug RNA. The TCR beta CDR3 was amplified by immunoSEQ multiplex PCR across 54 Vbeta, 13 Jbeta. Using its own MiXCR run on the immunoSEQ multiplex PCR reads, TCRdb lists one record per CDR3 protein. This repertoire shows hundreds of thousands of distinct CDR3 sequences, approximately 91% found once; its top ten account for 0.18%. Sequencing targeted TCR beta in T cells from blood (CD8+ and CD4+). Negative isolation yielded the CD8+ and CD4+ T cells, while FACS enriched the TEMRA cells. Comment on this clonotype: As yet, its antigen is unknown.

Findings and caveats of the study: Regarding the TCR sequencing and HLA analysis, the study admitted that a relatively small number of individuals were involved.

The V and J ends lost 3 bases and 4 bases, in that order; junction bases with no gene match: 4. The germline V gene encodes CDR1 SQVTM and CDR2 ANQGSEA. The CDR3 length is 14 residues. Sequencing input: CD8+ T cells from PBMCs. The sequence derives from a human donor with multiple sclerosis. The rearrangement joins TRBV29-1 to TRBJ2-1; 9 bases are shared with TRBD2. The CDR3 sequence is CSVDRREGYNEQFF. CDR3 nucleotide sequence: TGCAGCGTTGATAGGCGGGAGGGTTACAATGAGCAGTTCTTC.